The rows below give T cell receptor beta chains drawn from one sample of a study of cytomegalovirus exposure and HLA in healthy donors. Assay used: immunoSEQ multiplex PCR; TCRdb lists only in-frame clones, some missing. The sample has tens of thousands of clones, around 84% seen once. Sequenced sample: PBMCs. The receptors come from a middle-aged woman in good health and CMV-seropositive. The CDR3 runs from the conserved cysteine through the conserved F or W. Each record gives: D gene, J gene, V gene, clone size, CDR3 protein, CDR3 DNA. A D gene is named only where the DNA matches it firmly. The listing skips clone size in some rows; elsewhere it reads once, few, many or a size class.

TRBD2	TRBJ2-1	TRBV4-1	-	CASSQDPSGAIYNEQFF	TGCGCCAGCAGCCAAGACCCCAGCGGGGCTATATACAATGAGCAGTTCTTC
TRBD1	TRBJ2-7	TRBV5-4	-	CASSPPGGEQYF	TGTGCCAGCAGCCCCCCAGGGGGCGAGCAGTACTTC
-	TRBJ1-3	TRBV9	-	CASSPLGEGAISGNTIYF	TGTGCCAGCAGCCCACTCGGGGAGGGTGCCATCTCTGGAAACACCATATATTTT
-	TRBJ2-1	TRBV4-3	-	CASSQIGADEQFF	TGCGCCAGCAGCCAGATAGGGGCTGATGAGCAGTTCTTC
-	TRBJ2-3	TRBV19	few	CASSFGVSTDTQYF	TGTGCCAGTAGTTTCGGGGTTTCCACAGATACGCAGTATTTT
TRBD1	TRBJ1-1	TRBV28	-	CASRWDRELNTEAFF	TGTGCCAGCAGGTGGGACAGGGAGTTGAACACTGAAGCTTTCTTT
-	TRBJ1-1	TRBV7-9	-	CASSPEGELNTEAFF	TGTGCCAGCAGCCCTGAAGGGGAATTAAACACTGAAGCTTTCTTT
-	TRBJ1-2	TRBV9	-	CASSVDPGKNYGYTF	TGTGCCAGCAGCGTAGATCCGGGGAAGAACTATGGCTACACCTTC
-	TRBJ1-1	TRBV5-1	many	CASSLATGNTEAFF	TGCGCCAGCAGCTTGGCCACGGGGAACACTGAAGCTTTCTTT
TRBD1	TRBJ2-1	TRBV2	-	CASSGSPDRVLLSGEQFF	TGTGCCAGCAGTGGTTCCCCGGACAGGGTCCTATTATCGGGTGAGCAGTTCTTC
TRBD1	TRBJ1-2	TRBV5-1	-	CASSLASQQGVFYGYTF	TGCGCCAGCAGCTTGGCCTCTCAACAGGGGGTTTTCTATGGCTACACCTTC
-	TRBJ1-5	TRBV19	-	CASSTSSNQPQHF	TGTGCCAGTAGTACGAGCAGCAATCAGCCCCAGCATTTT
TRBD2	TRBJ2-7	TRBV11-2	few	CASSAGRASSEQYF	TGTGCCAGCAGCGCCGGGAGGGCCTCATCCGAGCAGTACTTC
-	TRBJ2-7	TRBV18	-	CASSPGGQDEQYF	TGTGCCAGCTCACCAGGGGGCCAGGACGAGCAGTACTTC
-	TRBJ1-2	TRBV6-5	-	CASSTTVDYGYTF	TGTGCCAGCAGTACGACAGTGGACTATGGCTACACCTTC
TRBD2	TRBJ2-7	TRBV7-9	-	CASSLGAGTGGYEQYF	TGTGCCAGCAGCTTAGGGGCCGGGACGGGAGGCTACGAGCAGTACTTC
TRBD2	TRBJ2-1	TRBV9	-	CASSVGLAGSYNEQFF	TGTGCCAGCAGCGTAGGACTAGCGGGCTCCTACAATGAGCAGTTCTTC
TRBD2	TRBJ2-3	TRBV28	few	CASSKRGWTSGSDRDTQYF	TGTGCCAGCAGTAAACGCGGGTGGACTAGCGGGAGCGACAGAGATACGCAGTATTTT
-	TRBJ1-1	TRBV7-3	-	CASSLAGLNTEAFF	TGTGCCAGCAGCTTAGCGGGATTGAACACTGAAGCTTTCTTT
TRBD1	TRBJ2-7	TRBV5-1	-	CASTRTGGYEQYF	TGCGCCAGCACGCGAACAGGGGGTTACGAGCAGTACTTC
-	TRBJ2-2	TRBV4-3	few	CASSQDSLGATGELFF	TGCGCCAGCAGCCAAGATTCGTTAGGGGCGACCGGGGAGCTGTTTTTT
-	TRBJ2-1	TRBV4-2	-	CASSQDTRLVIGEQFF	TGTGCCAGCAGCCAAGATACGAGACTAGTCATCGGTGAGCAGTTCTTC
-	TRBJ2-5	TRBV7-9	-	CASSLGAGVRGKETQYF	TGTGCCAGCAGCTTAGGTGCAGGGGTCCGGGGAAAAGAGACCCAGTACTTC
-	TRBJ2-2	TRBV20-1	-	CSAEGAGELFF	TGCAGTGCAGAGGGAGCCGGGGAGCTGTTTTTT
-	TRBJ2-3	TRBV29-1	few	CSVEVGGVDTQYF	TGCAGCGTTGAGGTGGGAGGCGTGGATACGCAGTATTTT
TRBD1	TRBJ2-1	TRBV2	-	CARDRGNEQFF	TGTGCCAGGGACAGGGGCAATGAGCAGTTCTTC
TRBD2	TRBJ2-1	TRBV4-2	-	CASSQVGLAGGNEQFF	TGTGCCAGCAGCCAGGTTGGACTAGCGGGGGGAAATGAGCAGTTCTTC
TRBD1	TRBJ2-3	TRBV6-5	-	CASSSLDRGIDTQYF	TGTGCCAGCAGTTCCTTGGACAGGGGAATAGATACGCAGTATTTT
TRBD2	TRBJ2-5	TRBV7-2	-	CASSSGLAGAGETQYF	TGTGCCAGCAGCTCGGGACTAGCGGGGGCGGGGGAGACCCAGTACTTC
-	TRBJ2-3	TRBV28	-	CASSFPTRASRTQALDTQYF	TGTGCCAGCAGTTTTCCAACCCGGGCCTCCCGGACTCAGGCGTTGGATACGCAGTATTTT
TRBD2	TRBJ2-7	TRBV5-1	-	CASSLGLAVSISYEQYF	TGCGCCAGCAGCTTGGGACTAGCGGTGAGCATTTCCTACGAGCAGTACTTC
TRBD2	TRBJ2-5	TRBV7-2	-	CASSPLGLAGETQYF	TGTGCCAGCAGCCCCCTCGGCCTAGCGGGAGAGACCCAGTACTTC
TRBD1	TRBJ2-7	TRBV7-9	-	CASSFETGSYEQYF	TGTGCCAGCAGCTTCGAGACAGGGTCCTACGAGCAGTACTTC
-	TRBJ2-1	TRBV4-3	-	CASSQDRVPYNEQFF	TGCGCCAGCAGCCAAGATCGAGTCCCCTACAATGAGCAGTTCTTC
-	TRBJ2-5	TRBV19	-	CASSIRARVYKETQYF	TGTGCCAGTAGTATCAGGGCTAGGGTCTACAAAGAGACCCAGTACTTC
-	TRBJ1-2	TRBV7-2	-	CASSLAYGYTF	TGTGCCAGCAGCTTGGCCTATGGCTACACCTTC
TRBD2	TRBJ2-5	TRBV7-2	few	CASSLTSGSRETQYF	TGTGCCAGCAGCTTAACTAGCGGGTCTCGGGAGACCCAGTACTTC
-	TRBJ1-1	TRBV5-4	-	CASSRGGGARSYTEAFF	TGTGCCAGCAGCCGGGGTGGGGGGGCGAGATCGTACACTGAAGCTTTCTTT
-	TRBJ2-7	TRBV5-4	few	CASSHLADPTGEQYF	TGTGCCAGCAGCCACTTAGCGGACCCGACTGGGGAGCAGTACTTC
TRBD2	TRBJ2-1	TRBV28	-	CASSSGRPSSGRAVLHEQFF	TGTGCCAGCAGTTCTGGGCGACCTTCTAGCGGGAGGGCCGTTTTACATGAGCAGTTCTTC
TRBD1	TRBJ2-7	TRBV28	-	CASSTRQGFDEQYF	TGTGCCAGCAGTACGAGACAGGGTTTTGACGAGCAGTACTTC
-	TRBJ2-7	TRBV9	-	CASSELPGLPYEQYF	TGTGCCAGCAGCGAGCTTCCGGGACTCCCCTACGAGCAGTACTTC
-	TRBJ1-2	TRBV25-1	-	CASSEFRSGGYGYTF	TGTGCCAGCAGTGAATTTAGATCCGGGGGATATGGCTACACCTTC
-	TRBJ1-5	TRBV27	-	CASSKGGYNQPQHF	TGTGCCAGCAGTAAGGGCGGGTATAATCAGCCCCAGCATTTT